Below are 15 T cell receptor beta chains sequenced from a single sample in a study of blood T cells in healthy people across ages. Then a second PCR, running roughly 6 to 12 cycles, was carried out with a sample-barcoded 5' primer and a J-beta primer mix. TCRdb re-called the 5' RACE reads through MiXCR, storing one row per CDR3 protein. The data hold some 760,000 distinct CDR3 sequences, with roughly 25% observed a single time. A further study also used this sample, focusing on T cells of mothers and their children.

Specimen: blood. Source of these receptors: a boy aged 5-17 years in good health.

This sequence joins TRBV18 and TRBJ1-1; tentatively, D is TRBD1 (6 bases). The CDR3 is 14 amino acids. Trimming pared 6 bases from V and 5 bases from J, leaving 16 bases between. The germline gives CDR1 KGHSH, CDR2 LQKENI. The CDR3 bases are TGTGCCAGCTCCTTCGGAGGGGGTCGGACTGAAGCTTTCTTT. It encodes CASSFGGGRTEAFF.

This chain uses TRBV15 with TRBJ1-5, with TRBD1 matching over 9 bases. Per germline, CDR1 LNHNV and CDR2 YYDKDF (reference sequence). V gave up 5 bases and J gave up 6 bases; unmatched junction bases: 8. This CDR3 contains 15 residues. This chain's CDR3 is CATSATGTGTQPQHF. For the CDR3, the DNA is TGTGCCACCAGCGCAACCGGGACAGGGACTCAGCCCCAGCATTTT.

This clonotype was detected only a few times. This chain connects TRBV12-3 or TRBV12-4 to TRBJ1-5, with D maybe TRBD1 (6 bases). V was cut by 6 bases and J by 1 base, with 10 bases left in between. This CDR3 comprises 14 residues. CDR3 sequence: CASSFTGSNQPQHF. CDR3 coding DNA: TGTGCCAGCAGCTTCACAGGGAGCAATCAGCCCCAGCATTTT.

This clonotype occurred many times. The chain recombines TRBV20-1 with TRBJ2-3; 8 bases align to TRBD1. The CDR3 is 13 residues long. The junction had 2 bases not matched to a gene; V was cut back by 5 bases and J by 1 base. CDR1 is DFQATT, CDR2 SNEGSKA, per germline (reference sequence). The chain's CDR3 is CSAQQGGTDTQYF. The CDR3 DNA is TGCAGTGCTCAACAGGGGGGCACAGATACGCAGTATTTT.

There are a few counts of this clonotype. This chain links TRBV4-2 with TRBJ2-3, with D possibly TRBD2 on 6 matching bases. The CDR3 is made up of 15 amino acids. Per germline, CDR1 LGHNA and CDR2 YNFKEQ. V lost 3 bases and J lost 3, with 13 bases in between. Written as DNA, the CDR3 is TGTGCCAGCAGCCACACCCGGGACTTTACAGATACGCAGTATTTT. Its translation: CASSHTRDFTDTQYF.

The V and J genes are TRBV23-1 and TRBJ2-3; TRBD1 aligns across 7 bases. The end of the DNA fits TRBJ1-5 better, so the J call may be wrong. TRBV23-1 is given ORF status, its function remaining uncertain. This CDR3 spans 17 amino acids. The DNA for the CDR3 is TGCGCCAGCAGTCTTTCGCGGACAGGTCAATCGACAGATACGCAGCATTTT. Protein product: CASSLSRTGQSTDTQHF.

This clonotype was counted only a few times. A much larger clone lies a single base off, so this may be a read error. The genes are TRBV9 and TRBJ2-3; D is undetermined. CDR1 SGDLS and CDR2 YYNGEE come from the germline V gene. The CDR3 is 12 residues long. CDR3 in DNA: TGTGCCTGCAGCGTAGCTGAGAGTACGCAGTATTTT. It is translated as CACSVAESTQYF.

This clonotype has a handful of counts. The V and J genes are TRBV5-8 and TRBJ1-1, with a tentative D call TRBD1 (5 bases). V was clipped by 0 bases and J by 2 bases, with 14 bases between them. The CDR3 length is 16 residues. CDR1 SGHTS and CDR2 YDEGEE come from the germline V gene. DNA of the CDR3: TGTGCCAGCAGCTTGGATGGGACGTTAGGTAACACTGAAGCTTTCTTT. Its protein is CASSLDGTLGNTEAFF.

The table lists this clonotype with a few counts. V gene TRBV12-3 or TRBV12-4 combines with J gene TRBJ2-7; the D is unclear. The germline V and J ends were trimmed by 3 bases and 2 bases, with 14 bases remaining between them. CDR3 length equals 15 residues. The CDR3 sequence: CASSLGQKSTYEQYF. The DNA for the CDR3 is TGTGCCAGCAGTTTGGGTCAGAAAAGCACCTACGAGCAGTACTTC.

The chain uses TRBV21-1 and TRBJ1-5; the listed D gene, TRBD1, was not tested against the DNA. TRBV21-1 represents a pseudogene. The CDR3 sequence is 15 residues long. The CDR3 bases are TGTGCCAGCAGCAGGAGGGGGGAAGAAGATCAGCCCCAGCATTTT. This translates into CASSRRGEEDQPQHF.

The rearrangement links TRBV4-3 to TRBJ2-7; 9 bases line up with TRBD2. CDR3 length: 15 residues. After removal of 1 base from V and 2 bases from J, the junction contained 3 bases not matched to a gene. Germline V gene data show CDR1 as LGHNA and CDR2 as YSLEER. In DNA, the CDR3 is TGCGCCAGCAGCCAAGGGGTAGCGGGGGCCTACGAGCAGTACTTC. Translation gives CASSQGVAGAYEQYF.

This clonotype was recorded a few times. The chain couples TRBV29-1 to TRBJ1-2; 11 positions agree with TRBD1. The V segment lost 8 bases and the J segment 7 bases; nucleotides outside the gene matches: 9. The germline V gene has CDR1 SQVTM and CDR2 ANQGSEA. The CDR3 spans 13 residues. CDR3 sequence: CSSQPGQGGGYTF. CDR3 nucleotide sequence: TGCAGCTCTCAACCGGGACAGGGGGGTGGCTACACCTTC.

The chain links TRBV7-9 to TRBJ2-2; D is possibly TRBD1 (5 bases). The germline V gene has CDR1 SEHNR and CDR2 FQNEAQ (reference sequence). The CDR3 contains 14 residues. V was clipped by 8 bases and J by 0 bases, with 10 bases between them. CDR3 protein: CASAQTANTGELFF. The DNA of the CDR3 is TGTGCCAGCGCACAGACAGCGAACACCGGGGAGCTGTTTTTT.

This chain joins TRBV4-1 and TRBJ2-4; TRBD1 aligns across 10 bases. V gave up 0 bases and J gave up 8 bases; unmatched junction bases: 10. In germline, CDR1 is MGHRA, CDR2 YSYEKL. The CDR3 totals 17 residues. The DNA for the CDR3 is TGCGCCAGCAGCCAAGATCGGGCGACAGGGGGCTTTCACATTCAGTACTTC. This sequence encodes CASSQDRATGGFHIQYF.

This clonotype was counted at least ten times. The chain is built from TRBV5-5 and TRBJ2-5; D may match TRBD1 or TRBD2 (6 bases each). The CDR3 totals 17 residues. The V gene's germline CDR1 is SGHKS and CDR2 YYEKEE (reference sequence). V gave up 4 bases and J gave up 2 bases, with 21 bases separating them. In DNA form, the CDR3 reads TGTGCCAGCAGCGGGCTACGGGGGCCGATTCCACAAGAGACCCAGTACTTC. Protein sequence: CASSGLRGPIPQETQYF.